This record covers a single T cell receptor beta chain. Its antigen is as yet unknown. Assay execution proceeded at the deep level. Data came from immunoSEQ multiplex PCR; TCRdb stores just in-frame clones and leaves some out. The sample holds some 500,000 clones; 90% to 97% are singletons and the top ten take 0.055% to 0.075%. This record comes from a study of shared clonotypes between healthy human individuals. General study findings and limits: The sharing of roughly 5% of naive CD4 clonotypes was seen across a handful of donors.

The TCR sequence derives from a woman in her 30s in good health. Source material: naive CD4+ T cells sorted from blood. The subset: CD45RA+ positively selected.

The CDR3 loop reads CASSISSPNSGNTIYF. CDR3 coding DNA: TGTGCCAGCAGCATCAGCTCGCCGAACTCTGGAAACACCATATATTTT. V is TRBV11-2 and J is TRBJ1-3; D is ambiguous. The CDR3 consists of 16 residues. Germline-derived CDR1 and CDR2 are SGHAT and FQNNGV. Trimming took off 5 bases at V and 0 bases at J, with 14 bases between the two ends. The whole variable domain, filled in from reference TRBV11-2 and TRBJ1-3, reads EAGVAQSPRYKIIEKRQSVAFWCNPISGHATLYWYQQILGQGPKLLIQFQNNGVVDDSQLPKDRFSAERLKGVDSTLKIQPAKLEDSAVYLCASSISSPNSGNTIYFGEGSWLTVV.